The source of this T cell receptor beta chain is a study of CD8 T cell repertoires and HIV-1 epitope variants. About the research overall: T cells were stimulated with Twenty-five Gag and Nef peptides separately. Equal numbers of autologous T cell-negative cells presented antigen to enriched T cells. 1M T cells were kept uncultured as a baseline.

The repertoire was sequenced with immunoSEQ multiplex PCR; TCRdb's copy has only in-frame clones and lacks some. The sample includes about 5,000 clones, 65% to 75% of them seen just once. Comment on this clone: What it binds is not known.

The CDR3 has 19 amino acids. The J segment lost 0 bases and the V segment lost 4 bases, leaving 14 bases of the junction unmatched. Germline-derived CDR1 and CDR2 are SGHRS and YFSETQ. Sequencing was carried out using cultured CD8+ T cells derived from PBMCs. The V call is TRBV5-1, the J call TRBJ2-4; 9 bases are shared with TRBD1. The sequence was collected from a male donor with HIV. Here the CDR3 DNA reads TGCGCCAGCAGCCCGGAGAAAGGGACAGGGTCCTTAGCCAAAAACATTCAGTACTTC. Residues: CASSPEKGTGSLAKNIQYF.